The source of this T cell receptor beta chain is a study of T cell responses to AZD1222 COVID-19 vaccine. The table came from immunoSEQ multiplex PCR; TCRdb's copy has only in-frame clones and leaves some out. The sample carries more than 150,000 clones, approximately 90% recorded once. This CDR3 is built from 15 residues. The sequences come from peripheral blood, collected 28 days after the second AZD1222 dose. This chain uses TRBV21-1 with TRBJ2-2; TRBD1, the D gene given by the table, was not confirmed from the DNA. TRBV21-1 counts as a pseudogene. The clonotype originates from an adult who received the AZD1222 COVID-19 vaccine. CDR3 protein: CASSKGAGGTGELFF. CDR3 nucleotides: TGTGCCAGCAGCAAAGGGGCCGGTGGGACCGGGGAGCTGTTTTTT.